This T cell receptor beta chain stems from a study of T cell responses to AZD1222 COVID-19 vaccine. The study, taken as a whole, reports: Repertoires were collected only later (after the peak T cell response had occurred). An increase in Spike-specific TCR breadth and depth was observed after two AZD1222 doses. Clonal diversity was possibly underestimated, and white British individuals and females predominated among donors.

Of note for this clone: What it binds is not known.

Sequencing was performed with immunoSEQ multiplex PCR; in TCRdb, only in-frame clones are kept and a portion is missing. The sample lists 95,000 to 100,000 clones, 86% occurring once. Specimen: peripheral blood, collected on day 0 of AZD1222 vaccination. The TCR sequence derives from an adult in good health.

For the CDR3, the DNA is TGTGCCAGTAGTATCCGGGGTTCCCTCCGCAATGAGCAGTTCTTC. It specifies CASSIRGSLRNEQFF. J is TRBJ2-1 and V is TRBV19, with a weak D call TRBD2 (5 bases). The CDR3 extends over 15 amino acids. The V and J ends lost 3 bases and 6 bases respectively, with 15 bases between them. Germline lookup yields CDR1 LNHDA and CDR2 SQIVND (reference sequence).